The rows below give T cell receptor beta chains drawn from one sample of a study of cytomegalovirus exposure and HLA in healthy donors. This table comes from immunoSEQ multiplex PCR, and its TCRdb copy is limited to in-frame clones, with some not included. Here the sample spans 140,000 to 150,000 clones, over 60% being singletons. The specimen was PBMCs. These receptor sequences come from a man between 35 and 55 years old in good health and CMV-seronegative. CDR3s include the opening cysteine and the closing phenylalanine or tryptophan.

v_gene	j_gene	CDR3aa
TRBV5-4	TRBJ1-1	CASSLAPSRLPAFF
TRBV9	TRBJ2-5	CASSSYPGTSGITGQETQYF
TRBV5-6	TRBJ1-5	CASSLWPGRNQPQHF
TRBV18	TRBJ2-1	CASSRDPGQWDNEQFF
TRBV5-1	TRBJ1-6	CASSLGREANSPLHF
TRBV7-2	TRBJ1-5	CASSLTGQPQHF
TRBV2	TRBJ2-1	CASSAWGGAAYNEQFF
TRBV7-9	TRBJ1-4	CASQRQEVNEKLFF
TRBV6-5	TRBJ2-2	CASSYSRGRIGELFF
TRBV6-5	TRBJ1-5	CASGQYQPQHF
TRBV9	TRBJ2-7	CASSLGQYYEQYF
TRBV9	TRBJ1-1	CASSQGRDLNTEAFF
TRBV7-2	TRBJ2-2	CASSLGLPGELFF
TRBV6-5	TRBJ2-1	CASSKTMAEQFF
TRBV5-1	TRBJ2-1	CASSLEPGLYNEQFF
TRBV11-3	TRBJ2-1	CASRGTGRGAEQFF
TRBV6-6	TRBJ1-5	CASRVRQNQPQNF
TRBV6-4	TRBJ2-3	CASSDSGGTGTDTQYF
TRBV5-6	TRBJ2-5	CASSLTSFETQYF
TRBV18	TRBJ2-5	CASSPAEGTETQYF
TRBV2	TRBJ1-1	CASSWTGFNTEAFF
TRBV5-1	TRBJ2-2	CASSPLVKLGELFF
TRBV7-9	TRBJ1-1	CASSFGWSNTEAFF
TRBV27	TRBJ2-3	CASSPRGPSTDTQYF
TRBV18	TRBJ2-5	CASSPLKGHKETQYF
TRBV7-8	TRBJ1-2	CASTTRGQGGYPF
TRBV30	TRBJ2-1	CAWSVVAGHRNEQFF
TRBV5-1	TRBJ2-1	CASSLSGPGQFF
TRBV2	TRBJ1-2	CASSDRGRSGYTF
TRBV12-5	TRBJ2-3	CASAPIGVGTSGIYTQYF
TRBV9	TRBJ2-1	CASSVGLAGYNEQFF
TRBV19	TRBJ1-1	CASTGGGTEAFF
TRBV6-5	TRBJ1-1	CASRRTGGGEAFF
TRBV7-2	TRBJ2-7	CASSSSSGPYEQYF
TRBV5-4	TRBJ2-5	CASSLGLAGNQETQYF
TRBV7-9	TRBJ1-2	CASSHRELGARNGYTF
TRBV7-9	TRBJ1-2	CASSSYPVYGYTF
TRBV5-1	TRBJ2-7	CASSFTSGGPYEQYF
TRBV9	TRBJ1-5	CASSVSGGSQPQHF
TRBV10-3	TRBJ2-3	CAISEEGTGKITDTQYF
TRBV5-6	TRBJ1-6	CASSQGQSNSPLHF
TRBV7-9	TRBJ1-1	CASSSNRGQLIEAFF
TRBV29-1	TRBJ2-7	CSVGDRDREQYF
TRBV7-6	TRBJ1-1	CASSSMADTEAFF
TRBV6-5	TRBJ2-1	CASSSDRDSYNEQFF
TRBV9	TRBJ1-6	CASSPSNNSPLHF
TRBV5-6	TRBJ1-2	CASSSSTGRYGYPF
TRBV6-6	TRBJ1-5	CASGDRTETPPQHF
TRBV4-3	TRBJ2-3	CASSPAWTGTDTQYF
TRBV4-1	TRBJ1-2	CASSQARQGSGYTF
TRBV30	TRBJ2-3	CAWSVLGADTQYF
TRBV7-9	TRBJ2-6	CASSPDSANVLTF
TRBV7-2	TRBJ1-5	CASSTPGPSNQPQHF
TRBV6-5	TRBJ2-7	CASSETGLEQYF
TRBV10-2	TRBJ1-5	CASRPGLGSNQPQHF